The 15 T cell receptor beta chains listed next were all sequenced from one sample in a study of post-analysis software for immune sequencing data. Antigen specificity for these receptors is unknown. Study observations and caveats: Comparison of patients with controls showed about 5 TRBV segments more frequent in patients, TRBV5-6, TRBV5-1 and TRBV20-1 among them.

Unique molecular identifiers tagged the TCR beta cDNA libraries. TCRdb called the PCR reads again in MiXCR, with one record for every CDR3 protein. In the table there are roughly 800,000 distinct CDR3 sequences, roughly 29% of which are singletons. The sequenced material came from blood. Receptors were obtained from a girl under 18 with multiple sclerosis.

This clonotype was counted between two and nine times. V and J are TRBV29-1 and TRBJ1-1; 8 nucleotides match TRBD1. The V gene end was trimmed by 7 bases and the J gene end by 8 bases; junction bases not matched to a gene: 15. CDR3 length: 14 amino acids. Per the germline V gene, CDR1 is SQVTM and CDR2 is ANQGSEA. The CDR3 DNA sequence: TGCAGCGCTCATGAAGGTCCGGACAGGGCAGAAGCTTTCTTT. As protein: CSAHEGPDRAEAFF.

The chain joins TRBV6-6 to TRBJ2-3; 7 nucleotides line up with TRBD2. The CDR3 covers 15 residues. Per germline, CDR1 MNHNY and CDR2 SVGAGI (reference sequence). Trimming at V came to 0 bases and at J to 2 bases, leaving 2 bases not matched to a gene. The CDR3 here is CASSYSGGDTDTQYF. The CDR3 nucleotides read TGTGCCAGCAGTTACTCGGGGGGGGACACAGATACGCAGTATTTT.

This clonotype was observed a handful of times. V and J are TRBV12-3 or TRBV12-4 and TRBJ2-5; D possibly uses TRBD1 or TRBD2 (6 bases each). The germline V and J ends were trimmed by 5 bases and 3 bases, with 22 bases remaining between them. The CDR3 has 17 amino acids. The CDR3 region is CASSLQGLLGLEETQYF. CDR3 coding DNA: TGTGCCAGCAGTCTACAGGGTCTGTTGGGACTCGAAGAGACCCAGTACTTC.

This sequence joins TRBV7-2 and TRBJ2-7; TRBD2 matches 7 bases. The CDR3 totals 15 residues. V lost 1 base and J lost 3; bases outside the gene matches: 6. Germline V gives CDR1 SGHTA, CDR2 FQGNSA. CDR3 protein: CASSLGPASGYEQYF. In DNA, the CDR3 is TGTGCCAGCAGCTTAGGTCCGGCTAGCGGCTACGAGCAGTACTTC.

The V gene is TRBV20-1, the J gene TRBJ1-1; 8 bases match TRBD1. V trimming: 2 bases; J trimming: 4 bases; junction bases outside the gene matches: 6. Germline CDR1 reads DFQATT; CDR2 reads SNEGSKA (reference sequence). The CDR3 is 14 amino acids. CDR3 sequence (DNA): TGCAGTGCTAGACCTGTCCAGGGGGCCACTGAAGCTTTCTTT. This gives the protein CSARPVQGATEAFF.

As to this clonotype: This may be a read error, as it is one base from a much larger clone. The chain joins TRBV20-1 to TRBJ2-5; unclear D gene. CDR1 and CDR2 (germline): DFQATT, SNEGSKA (reference sequence). This CDR3 has 13 residues. The CDR3 sequence is CSASGRFQDTQYF. CDR3 in DNA: TGCAGTGCTAGTGGCAGGTTCCAAGACACCCAGTACTTC.

The J gene is TRBJ2-6, the V gene TRBV15; D is unresolved. V was cut by 0 bases and J by 4 bases, with 7 bases left in between. Germline CDR1 and CDR2: LNHNV and YYDKDF (reference sequence). The CDR3 runs to 15 residues. This CDR3 is CATSRDRSGANVLTF. Here the CDR3 DNA reads TGTGCCACCAGCAGAGACAGGTCCGGGGCCAACGTCCTGACTTTC.

This clonotype has just a few counts. CDR3 sequence: CASTGHRDGANVLTF. The CDR3 region has the DNA TGTGCCAGCACAGGACACAGGGATGGGGCCAACGTCCTGACTTTC. The chain employs TRBV6-2 or TRBV6-3 and TRBJ2-6, with a possible D match to TRBD1 (6 bases). Trimming stripped 7 bases from V and 3 bases from J, with 13 bases between. This CDR3 comprises 15 residues. Germline CDR1 reads MNHEY; CDR2 reads SVGEGT.

Notes on this clonotype: This sequence may be a read error, since a much larger clone differs from it by one base. The CDR3 DNA reads TGTGCCAGCAGCCTACAGGGATTATCCTACGGGCAGTACTTC. This sequence encodes CASSLQGLSYGQYF. The V and J genes are TRBV28 and TRBJ2-7; the D gene is possibly TRBD1 (6 bases). The CDR3 length is 14 residues. Germline CDR1 is MDHEN and CDR2 is SYDVKM.

The CDR3 DNA follows: TGTGCCAGCAGCTCGTTATACGGACAGGGGGCCGATGGCTACACCTTC. Its translation: CASSSLYGQGADGYTF. This chain joins TRBV7-2 and TRBJ1-2; 11 nucleotides align to TRBD1. Germline assignment: CDR1 SGHTA and CDR2 FQGNSA. The CDR3 is 16 residues long. The V segment lost 4 bases and the J segment 6 bases; nucleotides outside the gene matches: 10.

V and J are TRBV11-2 and TRBJ2-5; a possible D gene is TRBD1 (5 bases). Germline lookup yields CDR1 SGHAT and CDR2 FQNNGV. The CDR3 is 15 residues long. Trimming stripped 0 bases from V and 1 base from J, with 9 bases between. The CDR3 here is CASSLDSQGQETQYF. CDR3 in DNA: TGTGCCAGCAGCTTAGATTCGCAGGGCCAAGAGACCCAGTACTTC. Complete variable domain (other parts from reference TRBV11-2 and TRBJ2-5): EAGVAQSPRYKIIEKRQSVAFWCNPISGHATLYWYQQILGQGPKLLIQFQNNGVVDDSQLPKDRFSAERLKGVDSTLKIQPAKLEDSAVYLCASSLDSQGQETQYFGPGTRLLVL.

The V gene is TRBV9, the J gene TRBJ2-5, with TRBD1 matching over 7 bases. The ends lost 2 bases at V and 2 bases at J; junction bases unmatched: 9. The CDR3 is 16 residues long. The V gene's germline CDR1 is SGDLS and CDR2 YYNGEE. CDR3 nucleotide sequence: TGTGCCAGCAGCGTCGTCGGGGCAGGGGGACAAGAGACCCAGTACTTC. Encoded protein: CASSVVGAGGQETQYF.

The V and J genes are TRBV11-2 and TRBJ2-3; TRBD2 matches at 8 bases. The CDR3 contains 14 residues. The germline gives CDR1 SGHAT, CDR2 FQNNGV. The V gene end was trimmed by 1 base and the J gene end by 6 bases; junction bases not matched to a gene: 3. In DNA form, the CDR3 reads TGTGCCAGCAGCTTAGCGGGGGGGGGCGATACGCAGTATTTT. Its protein product is CASSLAGGGDTQYF.

In its sample, this clonotype was seen many times. The chain combines TRBV29-1 with TRBJ2-7; 7 bases are shared with TRBD2. Unmatched junction bases numbered 7, after V lost 7 bases and J lost 7 bases. The CDR3 runs 11 residues. CDR1 and CDR2 from the germline V gene are SQVTM and ANQGSEA. CDR3 loop: CSASSAGEQYF. DNA for the CDR3: TGCAGCGCCTCTTCAGCGGGGGAGCAGTACTTC.

The chain's CDR3 is CSATNPTDRQPTNEKLFF. CDR3 sequence (DNA): TGCAGTGCCACAAACCCAACTGACCGTCAACCAACTAATGAAAAACTGTTTTTT. This chain links TRBV20-1 with TRBJ1-4; D remains ambiguous. With 6 bases removed from V and 0 bases from J, the gap between germline ends came to 23 bases. Germline CDR1 and CDR2: DFQATT and SNEGSKA (reference sequence). The length of the CDR3 is 18 residues.